The 13 T cell receptor beta chains listed next were all sequenced from one sample in a study of T cell repertoires in cytomegalovirus infection. TCRdb analysed the reads with MiXCR anew, one entry per CDR3 protein. The table lists approximately 550,000 distinct CDR3 sequences, approximately 17% of them singletons. Sequences were obtained from CD8+ T cells from PBMCs. All receptors come from a human donor in good health (CMV status not recorded). Some clones in this sample may be carry-over from other donors' samples.

Only a few counts were recorded for this clonotype. The chain carries TRBV2 and TRBJ2-1, with 9 nucleotides matching TRBD2. Germline V gene sequence: CDR1 SNHLY, CDR2 FYNNEI. J gave up 4 bases and V 8 bases, and 9 bases lay outside the gene matches. The CDR3 is 15 amino acids. Here the CDR3 reads CASGEAGGGYNEQFF. The CDR3 coding sequence is TGTGCCAGCGGGGAAGCGGGAGGCGGGTACAATGAGCAGTTCTTC.

At least ten counts were recorded for this clonotype. The rearrangement uses TRBV11-2 and TRBJ1-3; D gene uncertain. CDR3 length equals 13 residues. Per the germline V gene, CDR1 is SGHAT and CDR2 is FQNNGV. V was pared by 5 bases and J by 7 bases, with 12 bases between. CDR3 nucleotide sequence: TGTGCCAGCAGCCTCCCGGTCCGGAACACCATATATTTT. Translation: CASSLPVRNTIYF.

This clonotype was counted ten times or more. The J gene is TRBJ2-3, the V gene TRBV6-1; 8 bases are a match to TRBD2. Trimming removed 7 bases from V and 3 bases from J; junction bases left unmatched: 9. The CDR3 length is 15 residues. Germline CDR1 reads MNHNS; CDR2 reads SASEGT. Here the CDR3 DNA reads TGTGCCAGCACCTACGGGACGGGAGGGACAGATACGCAGTATTTT. Protein product: CASTYGTGGTDTQYF.

This clonotype was seen ten or more times. The chain links TRBV7-9 to TRBJ2-3, with D perhaps assigned TRBD1 or TRBD2 (5 bases each). The CDR3 covers 15 residues. Germline V lookup: CDR1 SEHNR, CDR2 FQNEAQ (reference sequence). Trimming left V 5 bases short and J 5 bases short, with 17 bases between. The CDR3 protein is CASSTNIGAGDTQYF. CDR3 DNA: TGTGCCAGCAGCACAAATATTGGGGCGGGAGATACGCAGTATTTT.

This clonotype appeared many times. J is TRBJ2-3 and V is TRBV7-9; a possible D gene is TRBD2 (6 bases). The CDR3 is 17 residues long. Germline V gene lookup returns CDR1 SEHNR and CDR2 FQNEAQ (reference sequence). Trimming removed 2 bases from V and 3 bases from J, with 18 bases in between. CDR3 DNA sequence: TGTGCCAGCAGCTTATCCCCGGGACTTGCAGGAACAGATACGCAGTATTTT. Translating gives CASSLSPGLAGTDTQYF.

This clonotype showed up just a few times. The junction shows a germline mismatch at one end, possibly a read error. The gene calls are TRBV4-1 and TRBJ1-2; D gene uncertain. Germline loops: CDR1 MGHRA, CDR2 YSYEKL. The CDR3 extends over 16 amino acids. The CDR3 region is CASSQDDSFFRNGYTF. The CDR3 nucleotides are TGTGCCAGCAGCCAAGATGACTCATTTTTCCGTAATGGCTACACCTTC.

This chain links TRBV28 with TRBJ1-1, with D possibly matching TRBD1 (5 bases). Trimming took off 3 bases at V and 7 bases at J, with 15 bases between the two ends. The CDR3 covers 14 residues. Germline V lookup: CDR1 MDHEN, CDR2 SYDVKM. CDR3 loop: CASSLWDVGGEAFF. The CDR3 region has the DNA TGTGCCAGCAGTTTGTGGGACGTAGGAGGTGAAGCTTTCTTT.

For this clonotype: An end of the junction does not agree with germline; a read error may underlie this. V usage is TRBV7-2 and J usage is TRBJ2-5; possibly TRBD2 for D (6 bases). This CDR3 spans 17 amino acids. Germline V gene sequence: CDR1 SGHTA, CDR2 FQGNSA. CDR3 DNA sequence: TGTGCCAGAAGTTCAAACCGGGAGAACCCCTTCCAAGAGACCAAGTACTTC. This translates into CARSSNRENPFQETKYF.

This clonotype was found many times. DNA of the CDR3: TGTGCCACCAGCAGAGATAGGAGGGGCCAGCCCCAGCATTTT. Protein sequence: CATSRDRRGQPQHF. J is TRBJ1-5 and V is TRBV15, with D maybe TRBD1 (5 bases). Germline values: CDR1 LNHNV, CDR2 YYDKDF (reference sequence). The V end lost 0 bases, the J end lost 7 bases, and 10 bases lay between the germline ends. This CDR3 has 14 residues. The full variable domain, rest sourced from reference TRBV15 and TRBJ1-5, is DAMVIQNPRYQVTQFGKPVTLSCSQTLNHNVMYWYQQKSSQAPKLLFHYYDKDFNNEADTPDNFQSRRPNTSFCFLDIRSPGLGDTAMYLCATSRDRRGQPQHFGDGTRLSIL.

At least ten counts were recorded for this clonotype. The CDR3 protein is CASSSGTDGGVQYF. The CDR3 DNA reads as TGTGCCAGCAGCTCGGGGACAGATGGGGGAGTCCAGTACTTC. The chain links TRBV7-8 to TRBJ2-5, with 7 nucleotides matching TRBD1. Unmatched junction bases numbered 12, after V lost 4 bases and J lost 10 bases. CDR1 and CDR2 (germline): SGHVS, FQNEAQ. This CDR3 region has 14 residues.

There are many counts of this clonotype. The chain is built from TRBV27 and TRBJ1-1; no clear D. Trimming took off 6 bases at V and 2 bases at J, with 16 bases between the two ends. The CDR3 loop spans 15 amino acids. Germline lookup yields CDR1 MNHEY and CDR2 SMNVEV (reference sequence). CDR3 DNA sequence: TGTGCCAGCAGGTCTAGGGCAGGAATCAACACTGAAGCTTTCTTT. Translated, it gives CASRSRAGINTEAFF.

This clonotype was counted at least ten times. The CDR3 DNA reads TGTGCCAGCAGCTTAGACGTTCCCCGGATCGGGGAGCTGTTTTTT. It is translated as CASSLDVPRIGELFF. This chain connects TRBV7-9 to TRBJ2-2; D remains ambiguous. Trimming took 1 base from V and 7 from J, leaving 13 bases between them. The CDR3 is 15 amino acids. CDR1 and CDR2 from the germline V gene are SEHNR and FQNEAQ (reference sequence).

There are many counts of this clonotype. V is TRBV7-3 and J is TRBJ2-1; TRBD2 might be the D (5 bases). V lost 5 bases, J lost 6 bases, and 11 bases lay in between. This CDR3 has 13 amino acids. The germline gives CDR1 SGHTA, CDR2 FQGTGA. CDR3: CASSPEGINEQFF. The CDR3 DNA reads as TGTGCCAGCAGCCCAGAGGGAATCAATGAGCAGTTCTTC.